The 26 T cell receptor beta chains below were found in one sample sequenced in a study of breast tumors, draining lymph nodes, adjacent tissues. Axillary draining lymph nodes of breast cancer patients supplied the node samples. MiXCR was run by TCRdb on the multiplex PCR reads, yielding one entry per CDR3 protein. Counted here are about 130,000 distinct CDR3 sequences, about 20% occurring once; the ten biggest clones make up roughly 3.5%. The specimen was axillary lymph node tissue. Source of these receptors: a female donor with breast cancer. Some clones in this sample may be carry-over from other donors' samples.

This clonotype was recorded many times. An end of the junction does not agree with germline; a read error may underlie this. This chain connects TRBV7-7 to TRBJ2-5; tentative D call: TRBD1 (5 bases). Germline V gene sequence: CDR1 SSHAT, CDR2 FNYEAQ (reference sequence). This CDR3 is 13 amino acids long. The CDR3, as DNA: TGTGCTAGCAGCCGAACAGGCGCCGAGACCCAGTACTTC. Translating it yields CASSRTGAETQYF.

This clonotype was seen a few times. The chain employs TRBV27 and TRBJ2-1; D may be TRBD1 or TRBD2 (5 bases each). The CDR3 contains 14 residues. Trimming removed 7 bases from V and 6 bases from J, with 16 bases in between. Germline CDR1 and CDR2: MNHEY and SMNVEV (reference sequence). The CDR3 coding sequence is TGTGCCAGCACCTCCGGTGGGACGGCCAATGAGCAGTTCTTC. Protein product: CASTSGGTANEQFF.

This chain joins TRBV27 and TRBJ2-3; possible D gene TRBD1, 5 bases. Germline CDR1 MNHEY, CDR2 SMNVEV (reference sequence). V was cut by 6 bases and J by 1 base, with 11 bases left in between. CDR3 length: 14 residues. CDR3 nucleotide sequence: TGTGCCAGCAGCATAGAACAGGGCACAGATACGCAGTATTTT. Protein: CASSIEQGTDTQYF.

The table lists this clonotype with many counts. This chain links TRBV4-1 with TRBJ1-3, with D unresolved. The length of the CDR3 is 16 residues. Germline lookup yields CDR1 MGHRA and CDR2 YSYEKL. The V gene lost 1 base and the J gene lost 4 bases, with 14 bases spanning the gap. The CDR3 is CASSQVAGVRGNTIYF. The CDR3 DNA reads as TGCGCCAGCAGCCAAGTGGCAGGAGTGCGAGGAAACACCATATATTTT.

The chain links TRBV14 to TRBJ1-1; D is unresolved. The CDR3 is 13 amino acids. Germline CDR1 is SGHDN and CDR2 is FVKESK. V was clipped by 5 bases and J by 1 base, with 8 bases between them. For the CDR3, the DNA is TGTGCCAGCAGCTACCAGACGAACACTGAAGCTTTCTTT. The encoded protein is CASSYQTNTEAFF.

This chain connects TRBV28 to TRBJ1-2; D gene unclear. The CDR3 extends over 12 amino acids. Germline lookup yields CDR1 MDHEN and CDR2 SYDVKM. V lost 5 bases, J lost 3 bases, and 7 bases lay in between. The CDR3 loop is CASSQLDYGYTF. Written as DNA, the CDR3 is TGTGCCAGCAGTCAGCTCGACTATGGCTACACCTTC.

This clonotype was found once. A much larger clone differs from this one at a single base, so this may be a read error. The V gene is TRBV25-1, the J gene TRBJ2-1; D not resolved. CDR3 length: 14 residues. Germline CDR1 and CDR2: MGHDK and SYGVNS. Trimming pared 6 bases from V and 2 bases from J, leaving 11 bases between. The CDR3 bases are TGTGCCAGCAGGGACCGTAGCCCCTACAATGAGCAGTTCTTC. It is translated as CASRDRSPYNEQFF.

There are a few counts of this clonotype. This rearrangement joins TRBV6-2 or TRBV6-3 to TRBJ1-4; D not resolved. This CDR3 region has 14 residues. Germline CDR1 and CDR2: MNHEY and SVGEGT. The V and J ends lost 8 bases and 6 bases respectively, with 16 bases between them. The CDR3 protein is CASLGRAQDEKLFF. CDR3 DNA: TGTGCCAGCCTTGGGAGGGCTCAGGATGAAAAACTGTTTTTT.

This clonotype has more than one count but fewer than ten. This chain connects TRBV10-3 to TRBJ2-2; the D is unclear. CDR3 length: 15 residues. Looked up from germline, CDR1 is ENHRY and CDR2 is SYGVKD. V was cut by 0 bases and J by 3 bases, with 8 bases left in between. This CDR3 is CAISESRVDTGELFF. The CDR3 nucleotides are TGTGCCATCAGTGAGTCTAGGGTGGACACCGGGGAGCTGTTTTTT.

This clonotype appeared many times. The V gene is TRBV7-2, the J gene TRBJ2-1, with D uncertain. V lost 3 bases to trimming and J lost 10 bases, with 7 bases between them. CDR3 length equals 11 residues. Germline values: CDR1 SGHTA, CDR2 FQGNSA. This chain's CDR3 is CASSFEEEQFF. As DNA, the CDR3 is TGTGCCAGCAGCTTTGAGGAGGAGCAGTTCTTC.

This clonotype was counted ten times or more. V and J are TRBV2 and TRBJ2-1, with 7 nucleotides matching TRBD2. CDR3 length equals 14 residues. The germline gives CDR1 SNHLY, CDR2 FYNNEI. Unmatched junction bases numbered 11, after V lost 7 bases and J lost 8 bases. The CDR3 DNA is TGTGCCAGCAACCGCGACCGGGGAGGGGATGAGCAGTTCTTC. Protein: CASNRDRGGDEQFF.

This clonotype was observed at least ten times. The rearrangement uses TRBV5-1 and TRBJ2-3, with D uncertain. The V gene's germline CDR1 is SGHRS and CDR2 YFSETQ. CDR3 length: 15 residues. V dropped 0 bases and J dropped 0 bases, with 8 bases sitting between them. CDR3 DNA sequence: TGCGCCAGCAGCTTGGTGGAGCCTAGCACAGATACGCAGTATTTT. This gives the protein CASSLVEPSTDTQYF.

The chain combines TRBV29-1 with TRBJ2-5; a weak D match, TRBD1 (6 bases). CDR3 size: 15 residues. Germline assignment: CDR1 SQVTM and CDR2 ANQGSEA. The V end lost 3 bases, the J end lost 6 bases, and 20 bases lay between the germline ends. The CDR3, as DNA: TGCAGCGTTGAGGGGCAGGGACATGAGAGCCAGACCCAGTACTTC. It translates to CSVEGQGHESQTQYF.

This clonotype was observed many times. The chain combines TRBV6-2 or TRBV6-3 with TRBJ1-4; D unresolved. Trimming took off 7 bases at V and 8 bases at J, with 11 bases between the two ends. Germline V CDR1 and CDR2: MNHEY, SVGEGT. This CDR3 spans 12 amino acids. This CDR3 is CASMDGGEKLFF. DNA for the CDR3: TGTGCCAGCATGGACGGAGGGGAAAAACTGTTTTTT.

At least ten counts were recorded for this clonotype. The chain recombines TRBV5-1 with TRBJ2-3, with 8 bases fitting TRBD2. The junction had 6 bases not matched to a gene; V was cut back by 0 bases and J by 0 bases. The germline gives CDR1 SGHRS, CDR2 YFSETQ. CDR3 length: 17 amino acids. CDR3 loop: CASSLGISGASTDTQYF. CDR3 bases: TGCGCCAGCAGCTTGGGGATTAGCGGGGCTAGCACAGATACGCAGTATTTT. Drawing the rest from reference TRBV5-1 and TRBJ2-3, the complete variable domain is KAGVTQTPRYLIKTRGQQVTLSCSPISGHRSVSWYQQTPGQGLQFLFEYFSETQRNKGNFPGRFSGRQFSNSRSEMNVSTLELGDSALYLCASSLGISGASTDTQYFGPGTRLTVL.

This clonotype has at least ten counts. The gene calls are TRBV5-6 and TRBJ2-1; TRBD1 is a possible D gene (5 bases). The germline CDR1 and CDR2 sequences are SGHDT and YYEEEE. The germline V and J ends were trimmed by 4 bases and 6 bases, with 11 bases remaining between them. This CDR3 spans 13 amino acids. The CDR3 coding sequence is TGTGCCAGCAGCACAGGACATCTCAATGAGCAGTTCTTC. Amino acid sequence: CASSTGHLNEQFF.

This clonotype showed up many times. This chain joins TRBV25-1 and TRBJ2-1; 10 nucleotides agree with TRBD2. Trimming cost V 6 bases and J 1 base; bases outside gene matches: 6. CDR3 length equals 16 residues. Germline V gives CDR1 MGHDK, CDR2 SYGVNS. The CDR3 DNA is TGTGCCAGCAGCCCGTGGACTAGCGGATCCTACAATGAGCAGTTCTTC. Amino acids: CASSPWTSGSYNEQFF.

A word on this clonotype: One junction end does not reproduce the germline sequence, and a read error may be involved. The J gene is TRBJ1-6, the V gene TRBV19; D unclear. The CDR3 loop spans 13 amino acids. CDR1 is LNHDA and CDR2 is SQIVND in the germline V gene (reference sequence). CDR3 in amino acids: CTSSVDRGSPLHF. In DNA form, the CDR3 reads TGTACCAGTAGTGTCGACCGGGGTTCTCCCCTCCACTTT.

This chain uses TRBV27 with TRBJ2-1; 7 positions agree with TRBD1. V shed 1 base and J 0 bases; nucleotides not matched to a gene: 0. The CDR3 loop spans 15 amino acids. CDR1 and CDR2 from the germline V gene are MNHEY and SMNVEV (reference sequence). CDR3 loop: CASSLWTGSYNEQFF. The CDR3 coding sequence is TGTGCCAGCAGTTTATGGACAGGCTCCTACAATGAGCAGTTCTTC.

Ten or more counts support this clonotype. V gene TRBV5-1 combines with J gene TRBJ2-2; tentative D call: TRBD1 (5 bases). CDR3 length: 13 residues. With 6 bases removed from V and 6 bases from J, the gap between germline ends came to 12 bases. Germline lookup yields CDR1 SGHRS and CDR2 YFSETQ. The CDR3 reads CASMVLGAGELFF. CDR3 sequence (DNA): TGCGCCAGCATGGTATTAGGGGCCGGGGAGCTGTTTTTT. The full variable domain, completed using reference TRBV5-1 and TRBJ2-2, is KAGVTQTPRYLIKTRGQQVTLSCSPISGHRSVSWYQQTPGQGLQFLFEYFSETQRNKGNFPGRFSGRQFSNSRSEMNVSTLELGDSALYLCASMVLGAGELFFGEGSRLTVL.

In this sample, this clonotype turned up a few times. A clone one base away is much larger, so this may be a read error. The chain employs TRBV5-1 and TRBJ2-3; a possible D gene is TRBD2 (6 bases). This CDR3 is built from 16 residues. The V and J ends lost 6 bases and 4 bases respectively, with 21 bases between them. The V gene's germline CDR1 is SGHRS and CDR2 YFSETQ. The CDR3 sequence: CASTPLLTGVSDTQYF. DNA of the CDR3: TGCGCCAGCACTCCTTTACTAACGGGAGTCTCAGATACGCAGTATTTT.

This clonotype came up many times. This rearrangement joins TRBV20-1 to TRBJ2-7; 10 bases line up with TRBD2. From germline, CDR1 is DFQATT and CDR2 SNEGSKA (reference sequence). Trimming removed 7 bases from V and 6 bases from J; junction bases left unmatched: 6. The CDR3 is made up of 12 amino acids. CDR3 bases: TGCAGTGGGGGCGGGACTAGCGTCGAGCAGTACTTC. The encoded protein is CSGGGTSVEQYF.

Concerning this clonotype itself: It may be a read error: a sequence one base away is much more abundant. This chain connects TRBV30 to TRBJ1-6; maybe TRBD1 (5 bases). The CDR3 has 14 amino acids. Germline loops: CDR1 GTSNPN, CDR2 SVGIG (reference sequence). V lost 2 bases and J 6 bases, leaving 11 bases between the germline ends. The CDR3 is CAWSRGECNSPLHF. CDR3 sequence (DNA): TGTGCCTGGAGTCGGGGGGAATGTAATTCACCCCTCCACTTT.

This clonotype occurred many times. The chain uses TRBV7-8 and TRBJ2-7, with 8 bases lining up with TRBD2. The CDR3 length is 14 residues. Germline lookup yields CDR1 SGHVS and CDR2 FQNEAQ. The V gene end was trimmed by 5 bases and the J gene end by 0 bases; junction bases not matched to a gene: 3. CDR3 amino acids: CASSAGGNSYEQYF. The CDR3, as DNA: TGTGCCAGCAGCGCGGGAGGCAACTCCTACGAGCAGTACTTC.

About this clonotype: This may be a read error, as it is one base from a much larger clone. The rearrangement joins TRBV20-1 to TRBJ2-7; D assignment may be TRBD1 or TRBD2 (6 bases each). CDR3 size: 12 residues. CDR1 is DFQATT and CDR2 is SNEGSKA in the germline V gene (reference sequence). CDR3 bases: TGCAGAGTCAACAGGGACTCCTACGGGCAGTACTTC. It codes for CRVNRDSYGQYF.

This clonotype was detected only once. This chain uses TRBV2 with TRBJ1-1, with D perhaps matching TRBD1 (5 bases). Trimming took off 5 bases at V and 2 bases at J, with 9 bases between the two ends. This CDR3 contains 13 residues. Germline V gene lookup returns CDR1 SNHLY and CDR2 FYNNEI. In DNA form, the CDR3 reads TGTGCCAGCAGTTCTGACAGCAACACTGAAGCTTTCTTT. Protein sequence: CASSSDSNTEAFF.